The entry that follows covers one T cell receptor beta chain sequence. Its antigen is not known. The CDR3 sequence is 12 residues long. Germline V gene lookup returns CDR1 SEHNR and CDR2 FQNEAQ (reference sequence). The V end was cut by 1 base, the J end by 5 bases, with 5 bases between. The run of the v3.0 immunoSEQ assay was at survey level. Using immunoSEQ multiplex PCR, the repertoire was profiled, and TCRdb retains in-frame clones only, with some absent. The repertoire holds some 21,000 clones, around 81% seen once, with around 12% in the top ten. The data derive from a study of long-term antiretroviral therapy in people with HIV. Study summary: Specimens dating back about a decade before the 2015 immediate-ART recommendation are the oldest included. Findings of the study overall: Even long-term ART left TRB diversity below transplant donor controls, despite gains. Before ART, certain clones expanded, and these dominated the repertoire at all time points.

No fewer than two post-ART and no fewer than one pre-ART PBMC samples existed for each donor. The sequenced sample was unsorted PBMCs, obtained 0.1 years before starting antiretroviral therapy. The V and J genes are TRBV7-9 and TRBJ2-5; D call uncertain. This sequence was found in a man between 40 and 49 years old with HIV. The CDR3 protein is CASSLGFETQYF. CDR3 nucleotide sequence: TGTGCCAGCAGCTTAGGGTTCGAGACCCAGTACTTC.